Below, 31 T cell receptor beta chains from the same sample are listed, as sequenced in a study of cytomegalovirus exposure and HLA in healthy donors. The PCR had 60 Vbeta and 13 Jbeta primers. TCRdb keeps only in-frame clones here, not all; method: immunoSEQ multiplex PCR. Of 150,000 or so clones listed, approximately 81% are singletons. The sample was PBMCs. These receptors originate from a man between 18 and 29 years old in good health and CMV-seronegative.

The rearrangement links TRBV27 to TRBJ2-5, with 11 bases identical to TRBD2. The last part of the DNA fits TRBJ2-7 better; the J call may be wrong. This CDR3 is built from 13 residues. Germline CDR1 and CDR2: MNHEY and SMNVEV (reference sequence). The CDR3 protein is CASGTSGTYEQYF. As DNA, the CDR3 is TGTGCCAGCGGGACTAGCGGAACCTACGAGCAGTACTTC.

V gene TRBV7-9 combines with J gene TRBJ2-3; 9 bases agree with TRBD1. This CDR3 contains 16 residues. Trimming removed 5 bases from V and 2 bases from J; junction bases left unmatched: 8. Germline CDR1 is SEHNR and CDR2 is FQNEAQ (reference sequence). The CDR3 nucleotides read TGTGCCAGCAGCCCCGGGACAGGGTTTTCCACAGATACGCAGTATTTT. It is translated as CASSPGTGFSTDTQYF.

To note about this clone: At the DNA level, this CDR3 is encoded by other sequences in the same sample as well. DNA for the CDR3: TGTGCCAGTAGTACCGACAGGGTCGGTCAGCCCCAGCATTTT. Translated: CASSTDRVGQPQHF. The gene calls are TRBV19 and TRBJ1-5, with 7 bases matching TRBD1. The CDR3 is 14 residues long. The germline V gene encodes CDR1 LNHDA and CDR2 SQIVND (reference sequence). Trimming took 4 bases from V and 6 from J; bases not matched to a gene: 6.

V is TRBV6-1 and J is TRBJ2-5; weak D call: TRBD1 (6 bases). Between the trimmed V and J ends, which lost 2 bases and 4 bases, there was a span of 17 bases. This CDR3 is 16 amino acids long. CDR1 is MNHNS, CDR2 SASEGT, per germline. CDR3 residues: CASSETQGSPLETQYF. The CDR3 nucleotides are TGTGCCAGCAGTGAAACCCAGGGGTCGCCCTTAGAGACCCAGTACTTC.

V usage is TRBV5-1 and J usage is TRBJ1-1, with D hard to call. The ends were cut back, 1 base at V and 4 bases at J, with 14 bases in the middle. The CDR3 has 15 amino acids. Looked up from germline, CDR1 is SGHRS and CDR2 is YFSETQ. This CDR3 is CASSLTFEVSTEAFF. CDR3 DNA: TGCGCCAGCAGCTTGACATTTGAGGTAAGCACTGAAGCTTTCTTT.

The chain has TRBV6-5 and TRBJ1-1; D unresolved. CDR1 and CDR2 from the germline V gene are MNHEY and SVGAGI. V gave up 2 bases and J gave up 5 bases, with 9 bases separating them. This CDR3 has 13 amino acids. The CDR3 sequence is CASSYDAGTEAFF. The CDR3 DNA reads TGTGCCAGCAGTTACGATGCGGGGACTGAAGCTTTCTTT.

V and J are TRBV27 and TRBJ2-7; 8 bases match TRBD2. The trim removed 5 bases at V and 6 bases at J, leaving 12 bases unmatched. There are 15 residues in the CDR3. CDR1 is MNHEY and CDR2 is SMNVEV in the germline V gene (reference sequence). CDR3 nucleotide sequence: TGTGCCAGCAGTCCGCTCACTAGCGGAGGACCCGAGCAGTACTTC. It translates to CASSPLTSGGPEQYF.

This sequence joins TRBV6-1 and TRBJ1-4, with D tentatively TRBD1 (6 bases). Trimming shortened V by 6 bases and J by 10 bases, and 21 bases separated the two germline ends. This CDR3 has 15 amino acids. Germline V gives CDR1 MNHNS, CDR2 SASEGT. The chain's CDR3 is CASSPVRQGTGKLFF. CDR3 sequence (DNA): TGTGCCAGCAGCCCAGTTCGTCAGGGGACGGGAAAACTGTTTTTT.

The chain is built from TRBV6-1 and TRBJ2-5, with D possibly being TRBD1 (6 bases). V lost 7 bases, J lost 3 bases, and 12 bases lay in between. Germline V gene sequence: CDR1 MNHNS, CDR2 SASEGT. The CDR3 spans 13 residues. The CDR3 bases are TGTGCCAGCATTCTGACAGGAAAAGAGACCCAGTACTTC. Translated, it gives CASILTGKETQYF.

This clone has a handful of counts. The chain joins TRBV6-5 to TRBJ2-1, with 10 bases matching TRBD2. Losses at the gene ends were 6 bases for V and 4 bases for J; bases not matched to a gene: 6. The CDR3 loop spans 15 amino acids. Germline assignment: CDR1 MNHEY and CDR2 SVGAGI. The CDR3 region is CASREGLAKYNEQFF. In DNA form, the CDR3 reads TGTGCCAGCAGGGAGGGACTAGCGAAATACAATGAGCAGTTCTTC.

This chain uses TRBV6-7 with TRBJ1-1; possibly TRBD1 for D (5 bases). TRBV6-7 is annotated as an ORF whose role is uncertain. The CDR3 is 16 residues long. Trimming shortened V by 2 bases and J by 5 bases, and 18 bases separated the two germline ends. The CDR3 sequence is CASSYRGKGRRTEAFF. CDR3 bases: TGTGCCAGCAGTTACAGGGGCAAGGGTAGGCGAACTGAAGCTTTCTTT.

The rearrangement links TRBV7-9 to TRBJ2-5, with 9 bases matching TRBD1. This CDR3 has 13 residues. Germline CDR1 is SEHNR and CDR2 is FQNEAQ (reference sequence). V was clipped by 6 bases and J by 4 bases; unmatched bases: 3. The CDR3 protein is CASRGQGGETQYF. The CDR3 DNA is TGTGCCAGCAGGGGACAGGGTGGAGAGACCCAGTACTTC.

This chain uses TRBV29-1 with TRBJ2-1; 8 bases are shared with TRBD1. This CDR3 comprises 14 residues. From germline, CDR1 is SQVTM and CDR2 ANQGSEA. With V trimmed by 6 bases and J by 3 bases, 7 bases remained unmatched. In DNA, the CDR3 is TGCAGCGTGCACGCCGGGACAGGCTACAATGAGCAGTTCTTC. It codes for CSVHAGTGYNEQFF.

The chain combines TRBV9 with TRBJ1-1; 8 positions agree with TRBD1. Germline CDR1 and CDR2: SGDLS and YYNGEE. The CDR3 covers 13 residues. V gave up 5 bases and J gave up 1 base; unmatched junction bases: 1. CDR3 coding DNA: TGTGCCAGCAGGGGGACAGGGAACACTGAAGCTTTCTTT. Protein sequence: CASRGTGNTEAFF.

J is TRBJ2-7 and V is TRBV28, with a tentative D call TRBD2 (6 bases). V was cut by 8 bases and J by 9 bases, with 23 bases left in between. The germline CDR1 and CDR2 sequences are MDHEN and SYDVKM. The CDR3 loop spans 14 amino acids. The CDR3 DNA reads as TGTGCCAGCGCGAAAGAGGCGGGATATACCGGGCAGTACTTC. Its translation: CASAKEAGYTGQYF.

The J gene is TRBJ2-1, the V gene TRBV15, with 11 bases fitting TRBD2. The CDR3 sequence is 16 residues long. The V gene's germline CDR1 is LNHNV and CDR2 YYDKDF (reference sequence). Trimming at V came to 8 bases and at J to 7 bases, leaving 13 bases not matched to a gene. CDR3 bases: TGTGCCACCCACTTGACTAGCGGGGCTCAAAGGAATGAGCAGTTCTTC. This encodes CATHLTSGAQRNEQFF.

This chain uses TRBV5-1 with TRBJ2-3; 11 bases match TRBD1. The CDR3 spans 14 residues. Germline CDR1 reads SGHRS; CDR2 reads YFSETQ. V gave up 4 bases and J gave up 6 bases; unmatched junction bases: 4. In DNA, the CDR3 is TGCGCCAGCAGCAGGACAGGGGGCATGGATACGCAGTATTTT. Protein product: CASSRTGGMDTQYF.

V is TRBV27 and J is TRBJ2-5; D may be TRBD2 (6 bases). V shed 3 bases and J shed 1 base, with 9 bases lying between them. From germline, CDR1 is MNHEY and CDR2 SMNVEV (reference sequence). The CDR3 spans 14 residues. The CDR3, as DNA: TGTGCCAGCAGTTTTGGCGGGGTCCAAGAGACCCAGTACTTC. This encodes CASSFGGVQETQYF.

The rearrangement uses TRBV11-2 and TRBJ2-5, with unresolved D. Germline V lookup: CDR1 SGHAT, CDR2 FQNNGV. This CDR3 spans 14 amino acids. Trimming pared 0 bases from V and 4 bases from J, leaving 9 bases between. CDR3 loop: CASSLDPSLETQYF. The CDR3 coding sequence is TGTGCCAGCAGCTTAGATCCAAGCCTAGAGACCCAGTACTTC.

This clone was recorded once. The chain uses TRBV9 and TRBJ2-1; 12 bases align to TRBD1. CDR3 length equals 15 residues. Germline lookup yields CDR1 SGDLS and CDR2 YYNGEE. With 2 bases clipped from V and 8 bases from J, the junction kept 5 bases outside the gene matches. CDR3 coding DNA: TGTGCCAGCAGCGTCTCGGGACAGGGGGCTTATGAGCAGTTCTTC. It translates to CASSVSGQGAYEQFF.

The chain recombines TRBV10-3 with TRBJ1-1; D is undetermined. CDR3 length: 12 amino acids. V shed 4 bases and J shed 5 bases, with 8 bases lying between them. Germline CDR1 reads ENHRY; CDR2 reads SYGVKD. The CDR3 nucleotides read TGTGCCATCAGTGTTACGAGGACTGAAGCTTTCTTT. It codes for CAISVTRTEAFF.

The chain joins TRBV7-2 to TRBJ1-6; 7 nucleotides match TRBD1. V lost 5 bases, J lost 7 bases, and 8 bases stayed unmatched. The germline CDR1 and CDR2 sequences are SGHTA and FQGNSA. The CDR3 contains 15 residues. The CDR3 protein is CASSPRQGPNSPLHF. The DNA of the CDR3 is TGTGCCAGCAGCCCTCGACAGGGTCCGAATTCACCCCTCCACTTT.

In its sample, this clone was seen once. This chain links TRBV5-1 with TRBJ2-7; a possible D gene is TRBD2 (6 bases). The CDR3 has 15 residues. The V end lost 5 bases, the J end lost 2 bases, and 17 bases lay between the germline ends. Germline V lookup: CDR1 SGHRS, CDR2 YFSETQ. DNA for the CDR3: TGCGCCAGCAGTTCACACCGACTAGGCCCCTACGAGCAGTACTTC. It yields the protein CASSSHRLGPYEQYF.

The V and J genes are TRBV27 and TRBJ2-2; D possibly corresponds to TRBD1 (6 bases). Germline V gene sequence: CDR1 MNHEY, CDR2 SMNVEV (reference sequence). Between the trimmed V and J ends, which lost 2 bases and 7 bases, there was a span of 14 bases. The CDR3 runs to 15 residues. For the CDR3, the DNA is TGTGCCAGCAGTTTAGCCCATGGGGGCATCGGGGAGCTGTTTTTT. It is translated as CASSLAHGGIGELFF.

This rearrangement joins TRBV27 to TRBJ2-5, with 7 bases lining up with TRBD2. CDR1 and CDR2 from the germline V gene are MNHEY and SMNVEV (reference sequence). The CDR3 length is 14 residues. V was pared by 4 bases and J by 2 bases, with 4 bases of the junction left unmatched. CDR3 nucleotides: TGTGCCAGCAGTTGGGGACTACCTCAAGAGACCCAGTACTTC. This encodes CASSWGLPQETQYF.

The chain joins TRBV5-1 to TRBJ2-7; 8 nucleotides agree with TRBD1. CDR3 length: 14 amino acids. Germline CDR1 and CDR2: SGHRS and YFSETQ. The J segment lost 0 bases and the V segment lost 3 bases, leaving 2 bases of the junction unmatched. The CDR3 sequence is CASSSDRDSYEQYF. CDR3 sequence (DNA): TGCGCCAGCAGCTCGGACAGGGACTCCTACGAGCAGTACTTC.

This clone was observed a single time. The junction differs from germline at one of its ends, possibly a read error. The V call is TRBV5-1, the J call TRBJ2-5; TRBD2 is a possible D gene (6 bases). The CDR3 spans 17 residues. CDR1 is SGHRS and CDR2 is YFSETQ in the germline V gene. This chain's CDR3 is CASSPLPSASIQKTQYF. CDR3 nucleotides: TGCGCCAGCAGCCCCCTCCCTAGCGCCTCTATCCAAAAGACCCAGTACTTC.

This chain joins TRBV29-1 and TRBJ2-7, with 11 bases identical to TRBD1. V dropped 6 bases and J dropped 5; count of bases not matched to a gene: 3. Germline-derived CDR1 and CDR2 are SQVTM and ANQGSEA. The CDR3 runs to 12 residues. This CDR3 is CSVGDRGNEQYF. Written as DNA, the CDR3 is TGCAGCGTGGGGGACAGGGGGAACGAGCAGTACTTC.

There are a few counts of this clone. The rearrangement uses TRBV6-1 and TRBJ1-5; 11 bases agree with TRBD1. From germline, CDR1 is MNHNS and CDR2 SASEGT. The V and J ends lost 8 bases and 8 bases, in that order; junction bases with no gene match: 2. The CDR3 runs 12 residues. The CDR3 protein is CASGTGGEPQHF. The CDR3 nucleotides read TGTGCCAGCGGGACAGGGGGGGAGCCCCAGCATTTT.

This sequence joins TRBV28 and TRBJ2-7, with D maybe TRBD1 (6 bases). CDR3 length: 18 residues. Germline CDR1 and CDR2: MDHEN and SYDVKM. V gave up 4 bases and J gave up 3 bases, with 25 bases separating them. For the CDR3, the DNA is TGTGCCAGCAGTTCGCTATACTTACAGACAGGTTCCATCTACGAGCAGTACTTC. It translates to CASSSLYLQTGSIYEQYF.

This chain uses TRBV29-1 with TRBJ2-3; perhaps TRBD2 as D (6 bases). This CDR3 has 13 residues. Trimming left V 3 bases short and J 2 bases short, with 9 bases between. The germline CDR1 and CDR2 sequences are SQVTM and ANQGSEA. CDR3 sequence reads: CSVEGGNTDTQYF. In DNA form, the CDR3 reads TGCAGCGTTGAGGGAGGCAACACAGATACGCAGTATTTT.